Presented here are 10 T cell receptor beta chains from one specimen sequenced in a study of CD8 T cells in Susac syndrome. The RNA, about 0.45 to 1 ug, was put through reverse transcription using random hexamers. TCRdb recomputed calls from the immunoSEQ multiplex PCR reads with MiXCR, one row per CDR3 protein. Of some 190,000 distinct CDR3 sequences in the sample, approximately 94% were seen once. Material for sequencing was CD4+ T cells from PBMCs. These TCRs come from a human donor in good health.

This rearrangement joins TRBV27 to TRBJ2-5; TRBD1 matches 10 bases. Germline CDR1 is MNHEY and CDR2 is SMNVEV (reference sequence). With V trimmed by 6 bases and J by 5 bases, 12 bases remained unmatched. This CDR3 has 16 residues. The CDR3 sequence: CASSPPGTGVFETQYF. The DNA of the CDR3 is TGTGCCAGCAGCCCTCCCGGGACAGGGGTGTTTGAGACCCAGTACTTC.

The chain joins TRBV28 to TRBJ2-3; 11 nucleotides line up with TRBD2. Germline CDR1 reads MDHEN; CDR2 reads SYDVKM. This CDR3 contains 16 residues. V lost 7 bases to trimming and J lost 3 bases; unmatched junction nucleotides: 9. The CDR3 region is CASTQTLAGVTDTQYF. Here the CDR3 DNA reads TGTGCCAGCACCCAAACACTAGCGGGAGTGACAGATACGCAGTATTTT. The complete variable domain, with remaining parts taken from reference TRBV28 and TRBJ2-3, reads DVKVTQSSRYLVKRTGEKVFLECVQDMDHENMFWYRQDPGLGLRLIYFSYDVKMKEKGDIPEGYSVSREKKERFSLILESASTNQTSMYLCASTQTLAGVTDTQYFGPGTRLTVL.

The V call is TRBV18, the J call TRBJ2-1; TRBD2 matches 9 bases. J gave up 7 bases and V 2 bases, and 6 bases lay outside the gene matches. From germline, CDR1 is KGHSH and CDR2 LQKENI. CDR3 length equals 15 residues. The CDR3 loop is CASSPIQTSGNEQFF. CDR3 nucleotides: TGTGCCAGCTCACCAATTCAGACTAGCGGTAATGAGCAGTTCTTC.

The chain carries TRBV20-1 and TRBJ1-1; no definite D call. This CDR3 contains 15 residues. Trimming removed 0 bases from V and 4 bases from J, with 15 bases in between. Per germline, CDR1 DFQATT and CDR2 SNEGSKA (reference sequence). The CDR3 spells CSAREAGMGGTEAFF. Written as DNA, the CDR3 is TGCAGTGCTAGAGAGGCAGGCATGGGTGGCACTGAAGCTTTCTTT.

The chain recombines TRBV2 with TRBJ1-5; no clear D. This CDR3 spans 13 amino acids. Germline CDR1 is SNHLY and CDR2 is FYNNEI. Trimming left V 3 bases short and J 7 bases short, with 10 bases between. The CDR3 DNA reads as TGTGCCAGCAGTGATGGGCCGGACCAGCCCCAGCATTTT. This sequence encodes CASSDGPDQPQHF.

The chain carries TRBV28 and TRBJ1-2; the D is unclear. Trimming cost V 2 bases and J 6 bases, with 10 bases left between them. CDR3 length: 13 amino acids. In germline, CDR1 is MDHEN, CDR2 SYDVKM. The CDR3 loop is CASSLIRLDGYTF. DNA of the CDR3: TGTGCCAGCAGTTTAATCAGACTCGATGGCTACACCTTC.

CDR3 in DNA: TGCGCCAGCAGCCCGGCTGCTAACTATGGCTACACCTTC. It yields the protein CASSPAANYGYTF. This rearrangement joins TRBV4-3 to TRBJ1-2; D remains unclear. This CDR3 spans 13 amino acids. CDR1 is LGHNA and CDR2 is YSLEER in the germline V gene. Trimming removed 4 bases from V and 0 bases from J, with 6 bases in between.

The chain joins TRBV9 to TRBJ2-3; 9 nucleotides line up with TRBD2. The CDR3 length is 15 residues. CDR1 and CDR2 from the germline V gene are SGDLS and YYNGEE. The V segment lost 0 bases and the J segment 6 bases; nucleotides outside the gene matches: 5. The CDR3 is CASSVGSGSYDTQYF. Written as DNA, the CDR3 is TGTGCCAGCAGCGTAGGTAGCGGGAGTTATGATACGCAGTATTTT.

The rearrangement links TRBV24-1 to TRBJ1-2; 7 bases are a match to TRBD1. Looked up from germline, CDR1 is KGHDR and CDR2 is SFDVKD. CDR3 length: 13 residues. V lost 3 bases to trimming and J lost 8 bases; unmatched junction nucleotides: 5. CDR3: CATSDRQGSGYTF. The CDR3 nucleotides are TGTGCCACCAGTGATCGACAGGGAAGCGGCTACACCTTC.

J is TRBJ2-7 and V is TRBV7-2; unclear D gene. CDR3 size: 13 residues. Germline assignment: CDR1 SGHTA and CDR2 FQGNSA. V was shortened by 4 bases and J by 6 bases, with 13 bases between the two germline ends. In nucleotides, the CDR3 is TGTGCCAGCAGCTCGGACCGCCGTTTCGAGCAGTACTTC. Its protein product is CASSSDRRFEQYF.